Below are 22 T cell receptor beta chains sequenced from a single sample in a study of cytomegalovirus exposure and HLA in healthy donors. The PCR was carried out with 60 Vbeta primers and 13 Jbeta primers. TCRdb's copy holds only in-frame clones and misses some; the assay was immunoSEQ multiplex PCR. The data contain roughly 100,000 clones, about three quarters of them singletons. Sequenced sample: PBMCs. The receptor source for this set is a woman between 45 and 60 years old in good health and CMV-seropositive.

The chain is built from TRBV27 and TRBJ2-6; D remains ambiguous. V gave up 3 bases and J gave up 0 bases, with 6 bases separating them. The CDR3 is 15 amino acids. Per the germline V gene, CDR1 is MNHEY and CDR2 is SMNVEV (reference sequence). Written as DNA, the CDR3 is TGTGCCAGCAGTTTCGTGAGCTCTGGGGCCAACGTCCTGACTTTC. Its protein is CASSFVSSGANVLTF.

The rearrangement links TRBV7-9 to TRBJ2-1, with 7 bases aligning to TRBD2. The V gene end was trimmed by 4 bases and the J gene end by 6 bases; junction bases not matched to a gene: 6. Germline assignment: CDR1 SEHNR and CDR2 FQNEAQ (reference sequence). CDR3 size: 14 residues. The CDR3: CASSSSGGGNEQFF. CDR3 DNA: TGTGCCAGCAGCTCGTCTGGGGGGGGCAATGAGCAGTTCTTC. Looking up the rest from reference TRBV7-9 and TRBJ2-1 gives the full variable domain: DTGVSQNPRHKITKRGQNVTFRCDPISEHNRLYWYRQTLGQGPEFLTYFQNEAQLEKSRLLSDRFSAERPKGSFSTLEIQRTEQGDSAMYLCASSSSGGGNEQFFGPGTRLTVL.

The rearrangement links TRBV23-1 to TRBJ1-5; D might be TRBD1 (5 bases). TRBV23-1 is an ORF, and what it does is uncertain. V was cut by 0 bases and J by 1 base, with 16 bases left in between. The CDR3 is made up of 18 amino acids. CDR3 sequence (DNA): TGCGCCAGCAGTCAATCGGTAGGAGGGGATACAAGCAATCAGCCCCAGCATTTT. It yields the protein CASSQSVGGDTSNQPQHF.

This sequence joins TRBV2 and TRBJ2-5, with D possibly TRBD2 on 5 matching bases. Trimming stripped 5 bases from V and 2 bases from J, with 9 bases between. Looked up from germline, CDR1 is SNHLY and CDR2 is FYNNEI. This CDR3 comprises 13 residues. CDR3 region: CASSSGEQETQYF. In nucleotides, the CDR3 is TGTGCCAGCAGTTCCGGGGAACAAGAGACCCAGTACTTC.

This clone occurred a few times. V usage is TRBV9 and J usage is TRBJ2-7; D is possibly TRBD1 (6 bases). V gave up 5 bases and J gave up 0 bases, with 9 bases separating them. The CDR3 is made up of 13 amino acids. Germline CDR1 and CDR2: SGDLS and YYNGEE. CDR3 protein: CASSQGPSYEQYF. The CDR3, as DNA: TGTGCCAGCAGTCAGGGGCCCTCCTACGAGCAGTACTTC. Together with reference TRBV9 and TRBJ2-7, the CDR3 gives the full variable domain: DSGVTQTPKHLITATGQRVTLRCSPRSGDLSVYWYQQSLDQGLQFLIQYYNGEERAKGNILERFSAQQFPDLHSELNLSSLELGDSALYFCASSQGPSYEQYFGPGTRLTVT.

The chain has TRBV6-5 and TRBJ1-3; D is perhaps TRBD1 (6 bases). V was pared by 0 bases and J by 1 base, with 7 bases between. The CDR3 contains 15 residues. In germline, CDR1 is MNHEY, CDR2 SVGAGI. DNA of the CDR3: TGTGCCAGCAGTTACTCTGGGACATCTGGAAACACCATATATTTT. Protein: CASSYSGTSGNTIYF.

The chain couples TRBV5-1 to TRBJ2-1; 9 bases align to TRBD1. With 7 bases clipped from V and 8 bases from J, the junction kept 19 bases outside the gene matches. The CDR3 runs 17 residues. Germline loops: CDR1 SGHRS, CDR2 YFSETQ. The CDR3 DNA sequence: TGCGCCAGCCACTCCTCATGGGGGACAGGGATTCTCGATGAGCAGTTCTTC. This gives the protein CASHSSWGTGILDEQFF.

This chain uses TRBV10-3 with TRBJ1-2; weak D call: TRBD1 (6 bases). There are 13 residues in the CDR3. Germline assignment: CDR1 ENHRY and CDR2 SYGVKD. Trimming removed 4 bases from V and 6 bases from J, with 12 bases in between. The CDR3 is CAISGGPGDGYTF. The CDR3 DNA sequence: TGTGCCATCAGTGGGGGGCCGGGCGATGGCTACACCTTC.

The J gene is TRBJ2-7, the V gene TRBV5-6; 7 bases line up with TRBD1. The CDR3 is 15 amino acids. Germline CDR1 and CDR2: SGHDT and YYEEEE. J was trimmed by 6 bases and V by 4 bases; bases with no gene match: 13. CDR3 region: CASSNQGVVASEQYF. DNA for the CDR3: TGTGCCAGCAGCAATCAGGGGGTAGTAGCTAGCGAGCAGTACTTC.

CDR3 sequence (DNA): TGTGCCAGCAGCCAGACAGGGGGCTGGGGCACTGAAGCTTTCTTT. Amino acid sequence: CASSQTGGWGTEAFF. The rearrangement links TRBV7-6 to TRBJ1-1; 10 bases line up with TRBD1. This CDR3 region has 15 residues. V gave up 5 bases and J gave up 4 bases; unmatched junction bases: 7. Germline V gene lookup returns CDR1 SGHVS and CDR2 FNYEAQ. Supplemented by reference TRBV7-6 and TRBJ1-1, the full variable domain reads GAGVSQSPRYKVTKRGQDVALRCDPISGHVSLYWYRQALGQGPEFLTYFNYEAQQDKSGLPNDRFSAERPEGSISTLTIQRTEQRDSAMYRCASSQTGGWGTEAFFGQGTRLTVV.

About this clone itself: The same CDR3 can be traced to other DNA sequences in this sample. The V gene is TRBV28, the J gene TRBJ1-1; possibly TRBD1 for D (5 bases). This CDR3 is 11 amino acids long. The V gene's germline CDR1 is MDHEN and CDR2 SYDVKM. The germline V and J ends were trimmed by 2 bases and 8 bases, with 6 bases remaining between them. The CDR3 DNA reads TGTGCCAGCAGTTTAAACAGGGAAGCTTTCTTT. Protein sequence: CASSLNREAFF.

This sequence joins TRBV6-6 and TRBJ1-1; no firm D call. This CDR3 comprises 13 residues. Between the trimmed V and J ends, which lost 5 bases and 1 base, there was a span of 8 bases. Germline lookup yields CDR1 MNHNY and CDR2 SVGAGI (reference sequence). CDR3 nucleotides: TGTGCCAGCAGTGACCAGGCGAACACTGAAGCTTTCTTT. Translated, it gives CASSDQANTEAFF.

The CDR3 nucleotides are TGTGCCAGCAGCTTGGGACTTCAACCGAATTCACCCCTCCACTTT. Translating gives CASSLGLQPNSPLHF. The chain carries TRBV7-9 and TRBJ1-6, with D tentatively TRBD1 (5 bases). The germline V gene encodes CDR1 SEHNR and CDR2 FQNEAQ (reference sequence). Trimming removed 3 bases from V and 7 bases from J, with 13 bases in between. The CDR3 is 15 residues long.

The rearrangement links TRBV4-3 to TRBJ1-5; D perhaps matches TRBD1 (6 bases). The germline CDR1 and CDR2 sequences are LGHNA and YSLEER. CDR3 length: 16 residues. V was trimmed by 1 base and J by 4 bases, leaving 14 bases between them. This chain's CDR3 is CASSQGITGLNQPQHF. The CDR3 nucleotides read TGCGCCAGCAGCCAAGGGATCACAGGGCTGAATCAGCCCCAGCATTTT.

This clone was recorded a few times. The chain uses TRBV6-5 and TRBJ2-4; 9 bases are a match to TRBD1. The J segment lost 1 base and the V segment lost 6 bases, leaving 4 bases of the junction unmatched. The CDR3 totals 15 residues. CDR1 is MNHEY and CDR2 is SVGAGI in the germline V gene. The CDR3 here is CASRRTGDAKNIQYF. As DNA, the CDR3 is TGTGCCAGCAGAAGGACAGGGGACGCCAAAAACATTCAGTACTTC.

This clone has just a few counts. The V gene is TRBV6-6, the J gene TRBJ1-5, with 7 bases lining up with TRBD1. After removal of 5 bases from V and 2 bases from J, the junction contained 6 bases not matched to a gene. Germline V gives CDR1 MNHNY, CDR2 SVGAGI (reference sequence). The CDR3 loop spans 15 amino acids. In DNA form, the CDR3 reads TGTGCCAGCAGTCGCCGGGACAGAGGCAATCAGCCCCAGCATTTT. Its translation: CASSRRDRGNQPQHF.

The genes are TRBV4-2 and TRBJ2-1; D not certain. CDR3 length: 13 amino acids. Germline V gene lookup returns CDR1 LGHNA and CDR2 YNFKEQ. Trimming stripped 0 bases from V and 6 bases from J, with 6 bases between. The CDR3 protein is CASSQDRLNEQFF. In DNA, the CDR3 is TGTGCCAGCAGCCAAGACAGGCTCAATGAGCAGTTCTTC.

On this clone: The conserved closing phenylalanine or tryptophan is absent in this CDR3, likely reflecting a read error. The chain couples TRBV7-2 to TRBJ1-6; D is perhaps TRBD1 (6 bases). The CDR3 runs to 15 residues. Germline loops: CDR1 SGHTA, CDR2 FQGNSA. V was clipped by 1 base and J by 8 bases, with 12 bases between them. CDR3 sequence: CASSLETGGDSPLHL. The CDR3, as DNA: TGTGCCAGCAGCTTAGAGACAGGCGGAGATTCACCCCTCCACCTT.

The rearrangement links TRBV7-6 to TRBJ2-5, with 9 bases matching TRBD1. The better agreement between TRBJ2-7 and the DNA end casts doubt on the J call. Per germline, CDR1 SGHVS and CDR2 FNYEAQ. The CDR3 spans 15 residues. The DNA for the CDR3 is TGTGCCAGCAGCTTAGCCCGGACAGGGGTCTACGAGCAGTACTTC. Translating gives CASSLARTGVYEQYF.

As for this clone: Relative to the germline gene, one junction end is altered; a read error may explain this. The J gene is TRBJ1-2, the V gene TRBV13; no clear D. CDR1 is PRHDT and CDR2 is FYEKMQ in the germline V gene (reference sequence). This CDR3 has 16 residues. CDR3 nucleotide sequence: TGTGCCAGCAGCTTCGGGGAGACCCGCGCTAACTATGGCGACACCTTC. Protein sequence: CASSFGETRANYGDTF.

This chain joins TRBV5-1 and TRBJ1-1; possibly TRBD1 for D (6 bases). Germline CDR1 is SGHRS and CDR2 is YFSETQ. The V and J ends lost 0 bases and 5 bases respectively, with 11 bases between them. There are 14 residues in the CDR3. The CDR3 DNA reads TGCGCCAGCAGCTTGGCCGAGGGGGGGACTGAAGCTTTCTTT. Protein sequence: CASSLAEGGTEAFF.

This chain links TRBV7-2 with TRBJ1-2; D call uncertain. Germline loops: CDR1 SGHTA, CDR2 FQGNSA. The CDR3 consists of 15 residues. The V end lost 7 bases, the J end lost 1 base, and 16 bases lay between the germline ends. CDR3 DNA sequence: TGTGCCAGCATCCCGGGAAATACAGTTAACTATGGCTACACCTTC. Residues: CASIPGNTVNYGYTF.